This entry lists 19 T cell receptor beta chains sequenced from one sample in a study of control samples from healthy donors and cancer patients. Here immunoSEQ multiplex PCR was the method, and the copy in TCRdb shows in-frame clones only, minus some. The table has around 180,000 clones, more than 85% seen once; the top ten hold around 2%. The sequencing input was blood. The receptors were gathered from a woman aged 40 to 50 in good health.

This sequence joins TRBV5-1 and TRBJ2-7, with TRBD2 matching over 7 bases. Looked up from germline, CDR1 is SGHRS and CDR2 is YFSETQ. The CDR3 is 14 amino acids. The V and J ends lost 2 bases and 4 bases, in that order; junction bases with no gene match: 6. CDR3 nucleotide sequence: TGCGCCAGCAGCTTCGCGGGGGAGAGATACGAGCAGTACTTC. Protein product: CASSFAGERYEQYF.

The chain couples TRBV25-1 to TRBJ2-2; D call uncertain. The CDR3 is 13 amino acids. The V end was cut by 2 bases, the J end by 2 bases, with 3 bases between. CDR1 and CDR2 (germline): MGHDK, SYGVNS. This chain's CDR3 is CASSEHNTGELFF. As DNA, the CDR3 is TGTGCCAGCAGTGAACACAACACCGGGGAGCTGTTTTTT. The full variable domain, in which reference TRBV25-1 and TRBJ2-2 provide the parts outside the CDR3, is EADIYQTPRYLVIGTGKKITLECSQTMGHDKMYWYQQDPGMELHLIHYSYGVNSTEKGDLSSESTVSRIRTEHFPLTLESARPSHTSQYLCASSEHNTGELFFGEGSRLTVL.

The rearrangement joins TRBV7-7 to TRBJ2-2; D is perhaps TRBD2 (6 bases). Trimming took 1 base from V and 4 from J, leaving 13 bases between them. The germline CDR1 and CDR2 sequences are SSHAT and FNYEAQ (reference sequence). The CDR3 runs to 16 residues. Here the CDR3 reads CASSLEWQGGTGELFF. The CDR3 DNA is TGTGCCAGCAGCTTAGAATGGCAGGGAGGCACCGGGGAGCTGTTTTTT.

This sequence joins TRBV27 and TRBJ2-5; 12 bases map to TRBD1. Germline trimming cut 3 bases from V and 5 bases from J; bases unmatched to any gene: 4. CDR3 length: 15 residues. CDR1 and CDR2 from the germline V gene are MNHEY and SMNVEV (reference sequence). The CDR3 reads CASSFGTGGRETQYF. CDR3 nucleotide sequence: TGTGCCAGCAGTTTCGGGACAGGGGGCCGCGAGACCCAGTACTTC.

This sequence joins TRBV12-3 or TRBV12-4 and TRBJ2-3, with D perhaps TRBD2 (5 bases). The CDR3 has 12 amino acids. The ends were cut back, 8 bases at V and 4 bases at J, with 10 bases in the middle. The CDR3: CASRGGSDTQYF. The CDR3 DNA sequence: TGTGCCAGCCGGGGTGGCTCAGATACGCAGTATTTT.

This clone was seen only once. The rearrangement joins TRBV18 to TRBJ2-7; TRBD1 aligns across 7 bases. This CDR3 has 14 amino acids. The germline CDR1 and CDR2 sequences are KGHSH and LQKENI. V lost 3 bases to trimming and J lost 3 bases; unmatched junction nucleotides: 5. Here the CDR3 reads CASSPQRDSYEQYF. CDR3 bases: TGTGCCAGCTCACCCCAACGGGACAGCTACGAGCAGTACTTC.

The chain carries TRBV6-5 and TRBJ1-1; D not resolved. This CDR3 has 12 residues. Between the trimmed V and J ends, which lost 4 bases and 10 bases, there was a span of 13 bases. Germline CDR1 is MNHEY and CDR2 is SVGAGI. CDR3 in amino acids: CASSSPGRGAFF. The CDR3 region has the DNA TGTGCCAGCAGTTCCCCCGGCCGCGGAGCTTTCTTT.

The V and J genes are TRBV20-1 and TRBJ1-2; TRBD1 is a possible D gene (5 bases). V lost 3 bases and J 3 bases, leaving 11 bases between the germline ends. CDR3 length equals 13 residues. Germline values: CDR1 DFQATT, CDR2 SNEGSKA (reference sequence). CDR3 sequence reads: CSASGGLDYGYTF. CDR3 sequence (DNA): TGCAGTGCTAGTGGGGGGTTGGACTATGGCTACACCTTC.

This sequence joins TRBV7-9 and TRBJ2-3; TRBD2 matches 7 bases. V shed 3 bases, J shed 5 bases, and the junction held 8 bases outside the gene matches. Per germline, CDR1 SEHNR and CDR2 FQNEAQ (reference sequence). The CDR3 is made up of 15 amino acids. Here the CDR3 DNA reads TGTGCCAGCAGCTTGAGTGGGGAGCGGGGAGATACGCAGTATTTT. It is translated as CASSLSGERGDTQYF.

The chain links TRBV14 to TRBJ1-2, with TRBD1 as a possible D gene (6 bases). In germline, CDR1 is SGHDN, CDR2 FVKESK. Deletions cut 0 bases from V and 6 bases from J, with 14 bases between. The CDR3 loop spans 15 amino acids. CDR3 sequence reads: CASSQDSGAVNGYTF. For the CDR3, the DNA is TGTGCCAGCAGCCAAGATTCAGGGGCCGTTAATGGCTACACCTTC.

This clone was picked up one time. V gene TRBV2 combines with J gene TRBJ1-2; D gene uncertain. There are 13 residues in the CDR3. Looked up from germline, CDR1 is SNHLY and CDR2 is FYNNEI. The V end lost 3 bases, the J end lost 6 bases, and 11 bases lay between the germline ends. CDR3 sequence reads: CASSEVSVHGYTF. CDR3 DNA sequence: TGTGCCAGCAGTGAGGTCAGTGTGCATGGCTACACCTTC.

The chain couples TRBV25-1 to TRBJ2-7; 12 positions agree with TRBD1. With 6 bases clipped from V and 3 bases from J, the junction kept 3 bases outside the gene matches. The CDR3 contains 14 residues. The V gene's germline CDR1 is MGHDK and CDR2 SYGVNS. The CDR3 DNA sequence: TGTGCCAGCAGGCGGGACAGGGGGCTCTACGAGCAGTACTTC. Protein sequence: CASRRDRGLYEQYF.

The chain uses TRBV19 and TRBJ1-2, with no clear D. Germline assignment: CDR1 LNHDA and CDR2 SQIVND (reference sequence). Trimming took 3 bases from V and 1 from J, leaving 15 bases between them. The CDR3 totals 16 residues. The CDR3 nucleotides read TGTGCCAGTAGTATTGTCCCTCCGGGAGATAACTATGGCTACACCTTC. This encodes CASSIVPPGDNYGYTF.

The table lists this clone with a count of one. The V and J genes are TRBV10-2 and TRBJ2-5; 7 bases map to TRBD2. The germline gives CDR1 WSHSY, CDR2 SAAADI. The CDR3 consists of 14 residues. V was pared by 4 bases and J by 2 bases, with 4 bases of the junction left unmatched. The CDR3 nucleotides read TGCGCCAGCAGTGGGGGAGGGATTCAAGAGACCCAGTACTTC. Translating it yields CASSGGGIQETQYF.

The rearrangement uses TRBV5-8 and TRBJ2-1; 8 bases line up with TRBD1. CDR3 length: 14 residues. V lost 4 bases and J lost 4; bases outside the gene matches: 4. Germline CDR1 is SGHTS and CDR2 is YDEGEE. The CDR3 nucleotides read TGTGCCAGCAGCCGGACAGGGTCATACAATGAGCAGTTCTTC. Translation: CASSRTGSYNEQFF.

V is TRBV5-5 and J is TRBJ2-5, with 8 bases aligning to TRBD1. Trimming cost V 4 bases and J 4 bases; bases outside gene matches: 12. Germline-derived CDR1 and CDR2 are SGHKS and YYEKEE (reference sequence). The CDR3 is made up of 16 amino acids. The CDR3 loop is CASSVAGQGASETQYF. DNA for the CDR3: TGTGCCAGCAGCGTGGCGGGCCAGGGGGCTTCAGAGACCCAGTACTTC.

This rearrangement joins TRBV5-6 to TRBJ2-7; perhaps TRBD1 as D (5 bases). Germline CDR1 SGHDT, CDR2 YYEEEE. V dropped 2 bases and J dropped 5 bases, with 14 bases sitting between them. This CDR3 has 14 residues. This chain's CDR3 is CASSFRRQLDEQYF. For the CDR3, the DNA is TGTGCCAGCAGCTTCAGGAGACAGTTAGACGAGCAGTACTTC.

The rearrangement uses TRBV2 and TRBJ1-1; D gene uncertain. Trimming left V 8 bases short and J 3 bases short, with 10 bases between. Germline V gene lookup returns CDR1 SNHLY and CDR2 FYNNEI. The CDR3 loop spans 12 amino acids. The CDR3 protein is CASHYDYTEAFF. For the CDR3, the DNA is TGTGCCAGCCATTACGACTACACTGAAGCTTTCTTT. Filled out from reference TRBV2 and TRBJ1-1, the complete variable domain reads EPEVTQTPSHQVTQMGQEVILRCVPISNHLYFYWYRQILGQKVEFLVSFYNNEISEKSEIFDDQFSVERPDGSNFTLKIRSTKLEDSAMYFCASHYDYTEAFFGQGTRLTVV.

The CDR3: CASSEGGRDTNEKLFF. The CDR3 region has the DNA TGTGCCAGCAGTGAAGGGGGGCGCGACACTAATGAAAAACTGTTTTTT. This rearrangement joins TRBV2 to TRBJ1-4, with D tentatively TRBD1 (6 bases). Deletions cut 1 base from V and 2 bases from J, with 11 bases between. Germline CDR1 is SNHLY and CDR2 is FYNNEI. The CDR3 spans 16 residues.